The source of this T cell receptor (beta chain) is a study of T-cell reconstitution after alpha-beta-depleted transplantation in children. There are a few counts of this clonotype. A TCRbeta library incorporating unique molecular identifiers was prepared. TCRdb re-analysed the PCR reads in MiXCR, keeping a single row per CDR3 protein. The data show around 500,000 distinct CDR3 sequences, under 15% seen once. This CDR3 spans 18 amino acids. V was pared by 6 bases and J by 4 bases, with 15 bases of the junction left unmatched. Germline CDR1 and CDR2: MNHEY and SMNVEV (reference sequence). The sample consisted of PBMCs from the stem cell graft donor, taken from the stem cell graft. This receptor was identified in a human donor who donated a stem cell graft to a child with combined immunodeficiency. J is TRBJ2-1 and V is TRBV27; the match to TRBD1 covers 10 bases. CDR3 sequence reads: CASSLIGRGGQGYNEQFF. Here the CDR3 DNA reads TGTGCCAGCAGCCTAATTGGAAGGGGGGGACAGGGGTACAATGAGCAGTTCTTC.